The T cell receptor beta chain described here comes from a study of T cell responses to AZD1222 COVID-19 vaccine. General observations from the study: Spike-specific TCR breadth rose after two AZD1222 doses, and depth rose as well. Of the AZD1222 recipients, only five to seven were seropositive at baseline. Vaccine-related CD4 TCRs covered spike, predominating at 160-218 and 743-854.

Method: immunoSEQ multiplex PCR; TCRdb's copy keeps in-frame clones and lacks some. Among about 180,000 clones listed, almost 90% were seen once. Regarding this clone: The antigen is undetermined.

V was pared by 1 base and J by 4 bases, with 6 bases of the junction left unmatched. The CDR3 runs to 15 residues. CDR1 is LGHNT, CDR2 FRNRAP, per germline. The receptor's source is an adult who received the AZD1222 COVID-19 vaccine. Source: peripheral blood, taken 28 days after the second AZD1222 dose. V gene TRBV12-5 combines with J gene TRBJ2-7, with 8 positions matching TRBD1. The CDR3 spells CASGLASGGRYEQYF. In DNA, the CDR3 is TGTGCTAGTGGTTTGGCCTCAGGGGGCAGGTACGAGCAGTACTTC.